Given below is one TCR beta chain in context. Trimming took 5 bases from V and 4 from J; bases not matched to a gene: 10. The CDR3 loop spans 16 amino acids. The germline gives CDR1 SGHVS, CDR2 FQNEAQ. These data belong to a study of control samples from healthy donors and cancer patients. Some clones are missing from TCRdb's copy, which holds only in-frame ones; the method was immunoSEQ multiplex PCR. Here the sample spans about 41,000 clones, approximately 94% being singletons. This sequence joins TRBV7-8 and TRBJ1-3, with 8 nucleotides matching TRBD1. This TCR came from a man aged 60 to 69 in good health. Sequenced sample: blood. This chain's CDR3 is CASSQIIRDRGNTIYF. Here the CDR3 DNA reads TGTGCCAGCAGCCAAATAATCCGGGACAGGGGAAACACCATATATTTT.